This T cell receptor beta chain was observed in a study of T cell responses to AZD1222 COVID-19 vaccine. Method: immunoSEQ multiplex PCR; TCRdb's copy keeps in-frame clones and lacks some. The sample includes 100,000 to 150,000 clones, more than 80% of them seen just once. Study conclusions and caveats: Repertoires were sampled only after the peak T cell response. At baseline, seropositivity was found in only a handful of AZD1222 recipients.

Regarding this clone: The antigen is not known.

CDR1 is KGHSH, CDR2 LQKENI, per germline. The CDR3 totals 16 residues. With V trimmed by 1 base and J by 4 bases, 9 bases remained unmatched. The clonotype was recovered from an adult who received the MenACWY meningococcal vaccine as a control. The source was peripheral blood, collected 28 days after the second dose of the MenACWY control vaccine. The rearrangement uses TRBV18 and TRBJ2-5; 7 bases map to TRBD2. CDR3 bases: TGTGCCAGCTCACCACAAATGGCGGGAGAGGGAGAGACCCAGTACTTC. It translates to CASSPQMAGEGETQYF.